One T cell receptor beta chain is described in this entry. The sample belongs to a study of blood T cell repertoires in COVID-19. For the study at large: Researchers got acute and convalescent COVID-19 samples from the United States, Italy and Spain. T cells, B-cell-depleted T cells, or PBMCs provided the cDNA or gDNA that served as material.

This CDR3 is 14 amino acids long. Trimming left V 4 bases short and J 4 bases short, with 13 bases between. Germline V gene data show CDR1 as SGHDN and CDR2 as FVKESK. Authors' methods: Researchers report that nucleated cell counts were estimated from reference gene primer amplification. Profiled with immunoSEQ multiplex PCR; TCRdb holds only in-frame clones, not every one. The V and J calls and clone size are taken from that table; D and trimming were inferred from the DNA. The profile covers about 100,000 clones, with approximately 91% appearing a single time and 1.5% to 2% taken by the ten largest.

The receptor's source is a man in his sixties with acute or convalescent COVID-19. Sequencing was performed on peripheral blood. This chain uses TRBV14 with TRBJ1-2, with D perhaps matching TRBD1 (6 bases). The CDR3 sequence: CASSPGQTFYGYTF. The DNA of the CDR3 is TGTGCCAGCAGCCCCGGACAGACCTTCTATGGCTACACCTTC.